This T cell receptor beta chain was profiled in a study of blood T cell repertoires in COVID-19. Whole-study context: Italy, Spain and the United States were the sources of the convalescent and acute COVID-19 samples. T cells, B-cell-depleted T cells, or PBMCs supplied cDNA or gDNA.

Measured with immunoSEQ multiplex PCR; TCRdb has only the in-frame clones, and not every one. This repertoire shows about 39,000 clones, 60% to 85% found once; its top ten account for approximately 23%. The CDR3 has 15 residues. Germline CDR1 is SGHRS and CDR2 is YFSETQ. V dropped 0 bases and J dropped 7 bases, with 11 bases sitting between them. Sequenced input: peripheral blood. This receptor was obtained from a man in his 70s with acute or convalescent COVID-19. The V gene is TRBV5-1, the J gene TRBJ1-6; a possible D gene is TRBD1 (6 bases). The CDR3, as DNA: TGCGCCAGCAGCTTGGGAGCGACAGGAAATTCACCCCTCCACTTT. Amino acid sequence: CASSLGATGNSPLHF. Variable domain in full (rest from reference TRBV5-1 and TRBJ1-6): KAGVTQTPRYLIKTRGQQVTLSCSPISGHRSVSWYQQTPGQGLQFLFEYFSETQRNKGNFPGRFSGRQFSNSRSEMNVSTLELGDSALYLCASSLGATGNSPLHFGNGTRLTVT.